This T cell receptor beta chain originates from a study of T cells after yellow fever vaccination. Study outcomes and limitations: One caveat is that FACS-sorted repertoires could contain abundant clonotypes contaminating from the bulk population.

Germline values: CDR1 ENHRY, CDR2 SYGVKD. Trimming at V came to 5 bases and at J to 0 bases, leaving 4 bases not matched to a gene. The CDR3 extends over 15 amino acids. TCRdb reprocessed the 5' RACE reads via MiXCR and lists one record per CDR3 protein. The sample consists of 450,000 to 600,000 distinct CDR3 sequences, 17% of them appearing once. To note about this clonotype: The antigen is unknown.

Sequenced here: PBMCs, sampled about 5 days after the first yellow fever vaccination. The receptor was derived from a man younger than 30 who received the YFV17D yellow fever vaccine. The V and J genes are TRBV10-3 and TRBJ2-7; the match to TRBD2 covers 10 bases. CDR3 region: CAISSSGGISYEQYV. The DNA for the CDR3 is TGTGCCATCAGTTCTAGCGGGGGTATCTCCTACGAGCAGTACGTC.